The present TCR beta chain was sequenced within a study of T cells in Graves' hyperthyroidism and ophthalmopathy. In this sample, this clonotype turned up many times. Its antigen remains unidentified. There were TCR beta CDR3 regions amplified from RNA transcripts. Carried out on the TCR CDR3, a first-round RT-PCR used the HTBI primer set. TCRdb reanalysed the multiplex PCR reads using MiXCR and keeps one entry per CDR3 protein. The sample shows over 550,000 distinct CDR3 sequences, 16% of them seen only once. Hyperthyroidism, newly diagnosed and lasting under 2 months, affected patients aged 18 to 65. PBMCs were sourced from more than 9 ml fresh peripheral blood. Study observations and caveats: Before onset, by a median of around six months, the model predicted ophthalmopathy. A model of 13 V-J features distinguished ophthalmopathy from stable hyperthyroidism.

From germline, CDR1 is MNHNS and CDR2 SASEGT. V shed 5 bases and J shed 6 bases, with 11 bases lying between them. The CDR3 totals 12 residues. The source is a woman aged 18-35 years with Graves' hyperthyroidism. The genes are TRBV6-1 and TRBJ2-7; possible D gene TRBD1, 6 bases. Material: blood. CDR3 sequence (DNA): TGTGCCAGCAGTCCACAGGGTTTCGAGCAGTACTTC. Its translation is CASSPQGFEQYF.